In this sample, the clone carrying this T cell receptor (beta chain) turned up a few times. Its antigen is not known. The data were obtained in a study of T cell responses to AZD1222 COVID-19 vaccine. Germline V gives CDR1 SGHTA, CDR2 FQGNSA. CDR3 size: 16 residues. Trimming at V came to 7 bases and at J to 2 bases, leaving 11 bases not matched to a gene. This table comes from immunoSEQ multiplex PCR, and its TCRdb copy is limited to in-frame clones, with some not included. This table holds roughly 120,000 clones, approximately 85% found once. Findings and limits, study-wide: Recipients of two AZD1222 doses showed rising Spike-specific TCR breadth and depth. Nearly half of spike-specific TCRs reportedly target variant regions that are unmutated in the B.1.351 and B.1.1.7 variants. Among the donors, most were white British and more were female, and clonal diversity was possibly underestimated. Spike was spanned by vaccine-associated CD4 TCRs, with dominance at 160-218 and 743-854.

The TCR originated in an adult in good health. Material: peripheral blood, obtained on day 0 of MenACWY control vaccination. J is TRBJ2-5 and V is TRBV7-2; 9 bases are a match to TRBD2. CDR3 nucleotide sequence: TGTGCCAGCACCTCTTCTAGCGGGGTAGTTCAAGAGACCCAGTACTTC. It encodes CASTSSSGVVQETQYF.